Below are 18 T cell receptor beta chains sequenced from a single sample in a study of cytomegalovirus exposure and HLA in healthy donors (dated by TCRdb to the late 2010s). Library method: the immunoSEQ multiplex PCR assay. The multiplex PCR relied on a mix of 60 forward primers for TCR Vbeta segments and 13 reverse primers for TCR Jbeta segments. TCRdb mirrors the immuneACCESS table, restricted to in-frame sequences. Some clones are absent from its copies; in checked studies, under half trace to an unresolved V gene, and the reason for the others is unknown. For this sample the table gives tens of thousands of clones, of which roughly 78% were detected only once. Just under 2.5% of the sample comes from the top ten. Material: PBMCs. These TCRs come from a male donor in good health and CMV-seropositive.

The rearrangement links TRBV7-3 to TRBJ1-1; the D is unclear. Trimming left V 1 base short and J 0 bases short, with 6 bases between. There are 14 residues in the CDR3. Per germline, CDR1 SGHTA and CDR2 FQGTGA. The CDR3 sequence: CASSLNGMNTEAFF. CDR3 bases: TGTGCCAGCAGCTTAAATGGCATGAACACTGAAGCTTTCTTT.

The chain combines TRBV27 with TRBJ1-1; D is unclear. CDR1 is MNHEY, CDR2 SMNVEV, per germline (reference sequence). Trimming shortened V by 6 bases and J by 4 bases, and 12 bases separated the two germline ends. The CDR3 runs to 13 residues. CDR3 region: CASREVRSTEAFF. DNA of the CDR3: TGTGCCAGCAGGGAAGTCCGGAGCACTGAAGCTTTCTTT.

This chain uses TRBV28 with TRBJ2-1; 10 bases agree with TRBD2. Germline assignment: CDR1 MDHEN and CDR2 SYDVKM. The CDR3 covers 15 residues. With 4 bases clipped from V and 9 bases from J, the junction kept 9 bases outside the gene matches. DNA of the CDR3: TGTGCCAGCAGTTCAGCCCGGCTAGCGGGAGTTGAGCAGTTCTTC. Protein product: CASSSARLAGVEQFF.

The J gene is TRBJ1-2, the V gene TRBV5-6; D remains unclear. The CDR3 spans 14 residues. Germline V gene data show CDR1 as SGHDT and CDR2 as YYEEEE. Trimming left V 3 bases short and J 3 bases short, with 12 bases between. This chain's CDR3 is CASSSGWGDYGYTF. The CDR3 nucleotides are TGTGCCAGCAGCTCGGGGTGGGGAGACTATGGCTACACCTTC.

V gene TRBV6-1 combines with J gene TRBJ2-5; D gene uncertain. This CDR3 contains 13 residues. V gave up 1 base and J gave up 7 bases, with 10 bases separating them. Germline V gene sequence: CDR1 MNHNS, CDR2 SASEGT. CDR3 bases: TGTGCCAGCAGTGAAGTGGGCTACGGGACCCAGTACTTC. Protein: CASSEVGYGTQYF.

The chain employs TRBV5-1 and TRBJ2-1, with 7 bases lining up with TRBD1. The ends lost 4 bases at V and 6 bases at J; junction bases unmatched: 16. The germline gives CDR1 SGHRS, CDR2 YFSETQ. The CDR3 has 17 residues. The CDR3 loop is CASSADRWGIVGNEQFF. The CDR3 DNA reads as TGCGCCAGCAGCGCGGACAGGTGGGGGATAGTGGGCAATGAGCAGTTCTTC.

This clone was seen a handful of times. The V call is TRBV6-1, the J call TRBJ1-5; D might be TRBD1 (5 bases). Trimming took 5 bases from V and 0 from J, leaving 11 bases between them. CDR3 length equals 15 residues. From germline, CDR1 is MNHNS and CDR2 SASEGT. The CDR3, as DNA: TGTGCCAGCAGTCATTCGACAGCTAGCAATCAGCCCCAGCATTTT. Translated, it gives CASSHSTASNQPQHF.

This chain connects TRBV2 to TRBJ1-1; 7 positions match TRBD1. The trim removed 6 bases at V and 2 bases at J, leaving 12 bases unmatched. Germline V CDR1 and CDR2: SNHLY, FYNNEI. This CDR3 spans 16 amino acids. The DNA of the CDR3 is TGTGCCAGCAGGTTGTCTGATCGGACAGGCAACACTGAAGCTTTCTTT. It translates to CASRLSDRTGNTEAFF.

This clone has just one count. The chain combines TRBV19 with TRBJ1-5, with unresolved D. The germline V gene encodes CDR1 LNHDA and CDR2 SQIVND (reference sequence). The V end was cut by 3 bases, the J end by 6 bases, with 12 bases between. The CDR3 covers 14 residues. This chain's CDR3 is CASSIPPPGQPQHF. The CDR3 region has the DNA TGTGCCAGTAGTATCCCCCCTCCCGGTCAGCCCCAGCATTTT.

V usage is TRBV6-5 and J usage is TRBJ2-7; 11 nucleotides agree with TRBD2. Per the germline V gene, CDR1 is MNHEY and CDR2 is SVGAGI. The ends lost 6 bases at V and 2 bases at J; junction bases unmatched: 6. CDR3 length: 15 amino acids. Here the CDR3 DNA reads TGTGCCAGCAGCCGCGGACTAGCGGGCCCCTACGAGCAGTACTTC. Its protein product is CASSRGLAGPYEQYF.

The chain couples TRBV5-4 to TRBJ2-1, with 16 bases matching TRBD2. The CDR3 length is 16 residues. The germline V gene encodes CDR1 SGHNT and CDR2 YYREEE (reference sequence). J was trimmed by 9 bases and V by 4 bases; bases with no gene match: 7. CDR3 in amino acids: CASSATGTSGRGEQFF. In DNA form, the CDR3 reads TGTGCCAGCAGCGCCACCGGGACTAGCGGGAGGGGTGAGCAGTTCTTC.

This chain links TRBV27 with TRBJ2-5; D gene uncertain. Deletions cut 3 bases from V and 5 bases from J, with 10 bases between. This CDR3 region has 13 residues. Per germline, CDR1 MNHEY and CDR2 SMNVEV (reference sequence). The CDR3: CASSFRFRETQYF. The CDR3 coding sequence is TGTGCCAGCAGTTTCCGTTTTCGGGAGACCCAGTACTTC.

V is TRBV5-1 and J is TRBJ1-5, with D unresolved. This CDR3 has 15 residues. V was pared by 0 bases and J by 0 bases, with 7 bases between. Germline loops: CDR1 SGHRS, CDR2 YFSETQ. CDR3 region: CASSLAGDSNQPQHF. The CDR3 DNA follows: TGCGCCAGCAGCTTGGCCGGAGATAGCAATCAGCCCCAGCATTTT.

The chain combines TRBV29-1 with TRBJ1-4; 9 bases fit TRBD1. Looked up from germline, CDR1 is SQVTM and CDR2 is ANQGSEA. V dropped 4 bases and J dropped 4; count of bases not matched to a gene: 1. This CDR3 spans 13 amino acids. In DNA, the CDR3 is TGCAGCGTTGTGGGACAGGGTAATGAAAAACTGTTTTTT. Protein: CSVVGQGNEKLFF. Full variable domain (outside the CDR3, taken from reference TRBV29-1 and TRBJ1-4): SAVISQKPSRDICQRGTSLTIQCQVDSQVTMMFWYRQQPGQSLTLIATANQGSEATYESGFVIDKFPISRPNLTFSTLTVSNMSPEDSSIYLCSVVGQGNEKLFFGSGTQLSVL.

The chain links TRBV7-8 to TRBJ2-3; 12 bases are a match to TRBD2. The CDR3 is made up of 15 amino acids. Germline lookup yields CDR1 SGHVS and CDR2 FQNEAQ. V lost 4 bases and J lost 2; bases outside the gene matches: 1. CDR3 residues: CASSWTSGNTDTQYF. In nucleotides, the CDR3 is TGTGCCAGCAGCTGGACTAGCGGGAACACAGATACGCAGTATTTT.

The chain carries TRBV9 and TRBJ1-1; D unclear. From germline, CDR1 is SGDLS and CDR2 YYNGEE. V was pared by 3 bases and J by 4 bases, with 13 bases between. The CDR3 has 14 amino acids. Written as DNA, the CDR3 is TGTGCCAGCAGCGGGCAGGTCGGAACCACTGAAGCTTTCTTT. Protein sequence: CASSGQVGTTEAFF.

The chain joins TRBV9 to TRBJ2-1; TRBD1 is a possible D gene (6 bases). The CDR3 is 15 residues long. The ends were cut back, 0 bases at V and 6 bases at J, with 13 bases in the middle. Germline CDR1 SGDLS, CDR2 YYNGEE. As DNA, the CDR3 is TGTGCCAGCAGCGTAGCTCACGGGACATCCAATGAGCAGTTCTTC. Translated, it gives CASSVAHGTSNEQFF.

CDR3 coding DNA: TGTGCCAGCAGTTTTCCAGACACCGGGGAGCTGTTTTTT. This translates into CASSFPDTGELFF. This sequence joins TRBV28 and TRBJ2-2; no firm D call. Trimming left V 3 bases short and J 3 bases short, with 5 bases between. Germline CDR1 reads MDHEN; CDR2 reads SYDVKM. The CDR3 is 13 residues long.